Listed below are T cell receptor beta chains from one sample, sequenced in a study of molecular identifiers for immune sequencing clone quantification. TCRdb redid the calling of the PCR reads with MiXCR, one entry per CDR3 protein. The sample contains some 590,000 distinct CDR3 sequences, about 25% of which appear only once. Sequences were obtained from naive CD8+ T cells from blood, with Jurkat cell RNA spiked in. Every receptor here comes from a human donor in good health. Some libraries in this study had Jurkat cell RNA spiked in. CDR3s include the opening cysteine and the closing phenylalanine or tryptophan. The order of the fields is CDR3 length, V gene, D gene, J gene, clone size, CDR3 protein, CDR3 DNA. The D gene is left open where the match is weak. Expanded clones get a size class; other rows say once, few or many, or leave the size out.

CDR3 length: 15
V gene: TRBV7-9
D gene: .
J gene: TRBJ2-1
clone size: few
CDR3 protein: CASSYRDVYINEQFF
CDR3 DNA: TGTGCCAGCAGCTACAGGGACGTTTACATCAATGAGCAGTTCTTC

CDR3 length: 14
V gene: TRBV7-6
D gene: TRBD2
J gene: TRBJ2-1
clone size: .
CDR3 protein: CASSFNLAGDEQFF
CDR3 DNA: TGTGCCAGCAGCTTTAATCTAGCGGGCGATGAGCAGTTCTTC

CDR3 length: 15
V gene: TRBV5-4
D gene: .
J gene: TRBJ2-3
clone size: many
CDR3 protein: CASSLREASTDTQYF
CDR3 DNA: TGTGCCAGCAGCTTGAGGGAGGCTAGCACAGATACGCAGTATTTT

CDR3 length: 16
V gene: TRBV28
D gene: .
J gene: TRBJ1-5
clone size: many
CDR3 protein: CASRHGRDRGNQPQHF
CDR3 DNA: TGTGCCAGCAGGCACGGCCGGGACCGCGGCAATCAGCCCCAGCATTTT

CDR3 length: 14
V gene: TRBV14
D gene: .
J gene: TRBJ2-3
clone size: few
CDR3 protein: CASSQDEGLDTQYF
CDR3 DNA: TGTGCCAGCAGCCAAGATGAGGGTTTAGATACGCAGTATTTT

CDR3 length: 16
V gene: TRBV7-9
D gene: TRBD2
J gene: TRBJ2-3
clone size: many
CDR3 protein: CASSLVPGRGTDTQYF
CDR3 DNA: TGTGCCAGCAGCTTAGTCCCGGGGAGGGGCACAGATACGCAGTATTTT

CDR3 length: 16
V gene: TRBV5-1
D gene: .
J gene: TRBJ2-7
clone size: many
CDR3 protein: CASSLGRGRDSYEQYF
CDR3 DNA: TGCGCCAGCAGCTTGGGAAGGGGCCGCGACTCCTACGAGCAGTACTTC

CDR3 length: 13
V gene: TRBV14
D gene: .
J gene: TRBJ1-1
clone size: .
CDR3 protein: CASGERMNAEAFF
CDR3 DNA: TGTGCCAGCGGCGAGCGAATGAACGCTGAAGCTTTCTTT

CDR3 length: 15
V gene: TRBV20-1
D gene: .
J gene: TRBJ2-7
clone size: .
CDR3 protein: CSARVTATVHYEQYF
CDR3 DNA: TGCAGTGCTAGGGTAACCGCGACAGTTCACTACGAGCAGTACTTC

CDR3 length: 14
V gene: TRBV30
D gene: TRBD2
J gene: TRBJ2-7
clone size: .
CDR3 protein: CAWSVGLGAYEQYF
CDR3 DNA: TGTGCCTGGAGTGTAGGACTAGGGGCCTACGAGCAGTACTTC

CDR3 length: 17
V gene: TRBV4-3
D gene: .
J gene: TRBJ1-1
clone size: many
CDR3 protein: CASSQDPPGIMNTEAFF
CDR3 DNA: TGCGCCAGCAGCCAAGATCCGCCGGGGATAATGAACACTGAAGCTTTCTTT

CDR3 length: 16
V gene: TRBV27
D gene: TRBD2
J gene: TRBJ2-5
clone size: .
CDR3 protein: CASRTTSGGFQAPPYF
CDR3 DNA: TGTGCCAGCAGAACAACTAGCGGGGGATTCCAAGCGCCCCCGTACTTC

CDR3 length: 15
V gene: TRBV4-2
D gene: .
J gene: TRBJ2-3
clone size: many
CDR3 protein: CASSQDGGAVDTQYF
CDR3 DNA: TGTGCCAGCAGCCAAGATGGGGGGGCAGTAGATACGCAGTATTTT

CDR3 length: 14
V gene: TRBV5-8
D gene: .
J gene: TRBJ2-7
clone size: .
CDR3 protein: CASSPGSVLYEQYF
CDR3 DNA: TGTGCCAGCAGCCCGGGCAGCGTCTTGTACGAGCAGTACTTC

CDR3 length: 16
V gene: TRBV9
D gene: TRBD2
J gene: TRBJ2-1
clone size: .
CDR3 protein: CASSVRAGGIRDEQFF
CDR3 DNA: TGTGCCAGCAGCGTACGCGCGGGAGGAATTAGGGATGAGCAGTTCTTC

CDR3 length: 13
V gene: TRBV21-1
D gene: .
J gene: TRBJ1-6
clone size: many
CDR3 protein: CASSTSIGSPLHF
CDR3 DNA: TGTGCCAGCAGCACCTCGATCGGGTCACCCCTCCACTTT

CDR3 length: 12
V gene: TRBV7-9
D gene: .
J gene: TRBJ1-1
clone size: many
CDR3 protein: CASSPTSPEAFF
CDR3 DNA: TGTGCCAGCAGCCCCACAAGCCCTGAAGCTTTCTTT

CDR3 length: 15
V gene: TRBV28
D gene: .
J gene: TRBJ2-7
clone size: many
CDR3 protein: CASSLPRSSSYEQYF
CDR3 DNA: TGTGCCAGCAGTTTACCCAGGTCAAGCTCCTACGAGCAGTACTTC

CDR3 length: 14
V gene: TRBV19
D gene: TRBD1
J gene: TRBJ1-2
clone size: once
CDR3 protein: CASSRWGQGDGYTF
CDR3 DNA: TGTGCCAGTAGTAGGTGGGGACAGGGTGATGGCTACACCTTC

CDR3 length: 13
V gene: TRBV27
D gene: .
J gene: TRBJ2-7
clone size: .
CDR3 protein: CASSSFRGYEQYF
CDR3 DNA: TGTGCCAGCAGTTCATTTCGGGGGTACGAGCAGTACTTC

CDR3 length: 17
V gene: TRBV6-2/TRBV6-3
D gene: TRBD1
J gene: TRBJ2-7
clone size: .
CDR3 protein: CASSYSSGQGSLGEQYF
CDR3 DNA: TGTGCCAGCAGTTACTCGTCCGGACAGGGGTCCTTAGGGGAGCAGTACTTC

CDR3 length: 13
V gene: TRBV19
D gene: TRBD1
J gene: TRBJ1-2
clone size: once
CDR3 protein: CASSIAGTGSYAF
CDR3 DNA: TGTGCCAGTAGTATAGCCGGGACAGGCTCGTACGCCTTC

CDR3 length: 11
V gene: TRBV20-1
D gene: .
J gene: TRBJ2-7
clone size: many
CDR3 protein: CSAMEDYEQYF
CDR3 DNA: TGCAGTGCTATGGAGGACTACGAGCAGTACTTC

CDR3 length: 14
V gene: TRBV25-1
D gene: .
J gene: TRBJ2-3
clone size: many
CDR3 protein: CASSTPDNRYTQYF
CDR3 DNA: TGTGCCAGCAGTACCCCGGACAATCGATATACGCAGTATTTT

CDR3 length: 15
V gene: TRBV12-3/TRBV12-4
D gene: TRBD2
J gene: TRBJ2-1
clone size: .
CDR3 protein: CASSLAGDGYNEQFF
CDR3 DNA: TGTGCCAGCAGTTTGGCGGGGGATGGATACAATGAGCAGTTCTTC

CDR3 length: 15
V gene: TRBV7-9
D gene: TRBD2
J gene: TRBJ2-5
clone size: .
CDR3 protein: CASGRGLAGEETQYF
CDR3 DNA: TGTGCCAGCGGCCGGGGACTAGCGGGAGAAGAGACCCAGTACTTC

CDR3 length: 14
V gene: TRBV6-1
D gene: .
J gene: TRBJ2-5
clone size: many
CDR3 protein: CASTQGGVWETQYF
CDR3 DNA: TGTGCCAGCACCCAGGGGGGAGTTTGGGAGACCCAGTACTTC

CDR3 length: 17
V gene: TRBV3-1
D gene: .
J gene: TRBJ2-7
clone size: few
CDR3 protein: CASSPRVNSGNSYEQYF
CDR3 DNA: TGTGCCAGCAGCCCGCGGGTGAATAGCGGTAACTCCTACGAGCAGTACTTC

CDR3 length: 16
V gene: TRBV4-3
D gene: .
J gene: TRBJ2-1
clone size: few
CDR3 protein: CASSQDLASEYNEQFF
CDR3 DNA: TGCGCCAGCAGCCAGGACCTAGCGTCAGAATACAATGAGCAGTTCTTC

CDR3 length: 18
V gene: TRBV4-1
D gene: TRBD2
J gene: TRBJ2-7
clone size: .
CDR3 protein: CASSQEPSGTSGSREQYF
CDR3 DNA: TGCGCCAGCAGCCAAGAGCCCTCGGGGACTAGCGGGAGTCGGGAGCAGTACTTC

CDR3 length: 14
V gene: TRBV12-3/TRBV12-4
D gene: TRBD1
J gene: TRBJ2-5
clone size: many
CDR3 protein: CASSLYRGEETQYF
CDR3 DNA: TGTGCCAGCAGTCTCTACAGGGGAGAGGAGACCCAGTACTTC

CDR3 length: 15
V gene: TRBV19
D gene: .
J gene: TRBJ2-2
clone size: .
CDR3 protein: CASSITGRNTGELFF
CDR3 DNA: TGTGCCAGTAGTATTACAGGGAGGAACACCGGGGAGCTGTTTTTT

CDR3 length: 17
V gene: TRBV5-1
D gene: TRBD1
J gene: TRBJ1-1
clone size: once
CDR3 protein: CASSLGSGRGLGTEAFF
CDR3 DNA: TGCGCCAGCAGCTTAGGGTCCGGTAGGGGGCTCGGCACTGAAGCTTTCTTT

CDR3 length: 16
V gene: TRBV9
D gene: .
J gene: TRBJ2-3
clone size: .
CDR3 protein: CASSVDMGGRTDKQYF
CDR3 DNA: TGTGCCAGCAGCGTAGATATGGGGGGTCGCACAGATAAGCAGTATTTT

CDR3 length: 16
V gene: TRBV13
D gene: TRBD2
J gene: TRBJ2-1
clone size: .
CDR3 protein: CASSLQERESYNEQFF
CDR3 DNA: TGTGCCAGCAGCCTCCAGGAGCGGGAGAGCTACAATGAGCAGTTCTTC

CDR3 length: 14
V gene: TRBV18
D gene: .
J gene: TRBJ1-1
clone size: many
CDR3 protein: CASSPRGSDTEAFF
CDR3 DNA: TGTGCCAGCTCACCACGGGGCTCAGACACTGAAGCTTTCTTT

CDR3 length: 15
V gene: TRBV19
D gene: .
J gene: TRBJ1-5
clone size: .
CDR3 protein: CASRVGLYSNQRQHF
CDR3 DNA: TGTGCCAGTAGGGTGGGGCTGTATAGCAATCAGCGCCAGCATTTT

CDR3 length: 13
V gene: TRBV6-2/TRBV6-3
D gene: .
J gene: TRBJ1-1
clone size: many
CDR3 protein: CASSSVRAGEAFF
CDR3 DNA: TGTGCCAGCAGTTCCGTGAGGGCTGGGGAAGCTTTCTTT

CDR3 length: 13
V gene: TRBV4-1
D gene: .
J gene: TRBJ2-7
clone size: .
CDR3 protein: CASRQDVGHEQYF
CDR3 DNA: TGCGCCAGCCGCCAAGACGTTGGCCACGAGCAGTACTTC

CDR3 length: 14
V gene: TRBV6-2/TRBV6-3
D gene: .
J gene: TRBJ2-3
clone size: .
CDR3 protein: CASSWAQNTDTQYF
CDR3 DNA: TGTGCCAGCAGTTGGGCTCAAAACACAGATACGCAGTATTTT

CDR3 length: 19
V gene: TRBV15
D gene: TRBD2
J gene: TRBJ2-3
clone size: few
CDR3 protein: CATSTRDFGTREGTDTQYF
CDR3 DNA: TGTGCCACCAGCACCCGAGATTTTGGGACCCGGGAGGGCACAGATACGCAGTATTTT

CDR3 length: 17
V gene: TRBV4-3
D gene: .
J gene: TRBJ2-3
clone size: .
CDR3 protein: CASSQDGSPGLTDTQYF
CDR3 DNA: TGCGCCAGCAGCCAAGATGGTAGCCCGGGATTAACAGATACGCAGTATTTT